This T cell receptor beta chain was recovered during a study of blood T cell repertoires in COVID-19. The table came from immunoSEQ multiplex PCR; TCRdb's copy has only in-frame clones and leaves some out. In the table there are approximately 260,000 clones, around 82% of which are singletons. This TCR was recovered from a woman of 80 years or more with active or convalescent COVID-19. The specimen sequenced was peripheral blood.

CDR3 sequence reads: CASRGQGSPTDTQYF. The DNA for the CDR3 is TGCGCCAGCAGAGGACAGGGAAGTCCTACAGATACGCAGTATTTT. This chain links TRBV5-1 with TRBJ2-3; 8 positions agree with TRBD1. The germline gives CDR1 SGHRS, CDR2 YFSETQ. Trimming at V came to 5 bases and at J to 3 bases, leaving 8 bases not matched to a gene. CDR3 length: 15 amino acids.